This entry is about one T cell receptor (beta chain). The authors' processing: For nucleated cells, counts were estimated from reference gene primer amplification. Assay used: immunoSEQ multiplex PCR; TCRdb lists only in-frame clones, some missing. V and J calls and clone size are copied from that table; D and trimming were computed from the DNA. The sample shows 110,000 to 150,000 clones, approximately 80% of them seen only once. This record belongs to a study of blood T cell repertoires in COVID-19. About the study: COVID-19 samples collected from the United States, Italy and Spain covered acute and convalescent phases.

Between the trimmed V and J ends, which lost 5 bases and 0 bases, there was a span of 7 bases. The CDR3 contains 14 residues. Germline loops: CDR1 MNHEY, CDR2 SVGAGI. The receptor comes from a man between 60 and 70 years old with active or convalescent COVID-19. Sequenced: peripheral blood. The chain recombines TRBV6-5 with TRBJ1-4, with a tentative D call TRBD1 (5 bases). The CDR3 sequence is CASSRQSTNEKLFF. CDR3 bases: TGTGCCAGCAGTCGACAGTCAACTAATGAAAAACTGTTTTTT.